The T cell receptor (beta chain) under discussion was sequenced for a study of T cells in women clearing cervical HPV infection. Study information: HLA type could not be excluded as a confounder.

This CDR3 has 14 residues. Germline-derived CDR1 and CDR2 are GTSNPN and SVGIG (reference sequence). A remark on this clone: The read comes to an end 3 residues before the CDR3 does, leaving the germline J gene to fill in the end.

Repertoires were generated with immunoSEQ multiplex PCR, while TCRdb's copy carries only in-frame clones and drops some. The specimen's table records some 30,000 clones. Sample: blood buffy coat. The chain uses TRBV30 and TRBJ2-4, with a tentative D call TRBD1 (5 bases). The TCR originated in a woman between 18 and 69 years old with a cervical HPV16 infection that either progressed to CIN3+ or cleared (not recorded which). The covered CDR3 bases are TGTGCCTGGAGTTTCAGGGTCCGGAGCTATGGT. Protein sequence: CAWSFRVRSYG. The full CDR3 protein is CAWSFRVRSYGQYF. The entire variable domain, with the rest obtained from reference TRBV30 and TRBJ2-4, is as follows: SQTIHQWPATLVQPVGSPLSLECTVEGTSNPNLYWYRQAAGRGLQLLFYSVGIGQISSEVPQNLSASRPQDRQFILSSKKLLLSDSGFYLCAWSFRVRSYGQYFGAGTRLSVL.